Sequencing of this T cell receptor (beta chain) was carried out in a study of T cells expressing NK-cell markers. As the method of synthesis, 5'RACE template switching with UMIs yielded TCR beta cDNA. TCRdb reprocessed the 5' RACE reads and reports one entry per CDR3 protein, with no DNA. The sample data list approximately 380,000 distinct CDR3 sequences. CDR1 is DFQATT, CDR2 SNEGSKA, per germline (reference sequence). The CDR3 totals 14 residues. In the case of this clonotype: Antigen: not known.

The study's findings and limits: Also leading the CD3+CD56-NKG2C+ fraction in a handful of donors were these clonotypes.

The TCR sequence derives from a man aged 18 to 69 in good health. The chain employs TRBV20-1 and TRBJ1-5; TCRdb proposes TRBD1, but this gene call is untestable without DNA. Sequenced input: blood T cells: a sorted CD56 or NKG2C T cell subset, CD4+ or CD8+ T cells, or bulk PBMC T cells (not recorded which). CDR3 in amino acids: CSAPAQGRDQPQHF.